The rows below give T cell receptor beta chains drawn from one sample of a study of shared clonotypes between healthy human individuals. Using immunoSEQ multiplex PCR, the repertoire was profiled, and TCRdb retains in-frame clones only, with some absent. The table lists about 1.9 million clones, approximately 92% of them singletons, with over 1.5% in the top ten. Sequencing was performed on naive CD8+ T cells from PBMCs. All receptors derive from a man younger than 35 in good health. Some clones in this sample may be carry-over from other donors' samples. Both conserved end residues are part of each CDR3. The order of the fields is V gene, D gene, J gene, clone size, CDR3 DNA, CDR3 protein. The D gene is left open where the match is weak. Where a row states a size, it is once, few, many or the class of an expanded clone; other rows omit it.

>TRBV6-1|TRBD1|TRBJ1-2|NA
TGTGCCAGCAGAGAGACAGGGGGCTATGGCTACACCTTC
CASRETGGYGYTF
>TRBV11-2|NA|TRBJ2-3|NA
TGTGCCAGCAGCTTAGTTAGGTCACGCGCCGATACGCAGTATTTT
CASSLVRSRADTQYF
>TRBV19|TRBD2|TRBJ2-1|NA
TGTGCCAGTAGTATTGGACTAGATATGGGAGAGCAGTTCTTC
CASSIGLDMGEQFF
>TRBV30|NA|TRBJ2-6|NA
TGTGCCTGGGATCTAACCACCTCTGGGGCCAACGTCCTGACTTTC
CAWDLTTSGANVLTF
>TRBV7-8|TRBD2|TRBJ2-1|NA
TGTGCCAGCAGCCCGGGACTAGCGGGAGGTCAGGGTTACAATGAGCAGTTCTTC
CASSPGLAGGQGYNEQFF
>TRBV27|TRBD2|TRBJ2-2|NA
TGTGCCAGCAGTCAAGTTGGGGGGGCCGGGGAGCTGTTTTTT
CASSQVGGAGELFF
>TRBV19|NA|TRBJ2-3|NA
TGTGCCAGTAGTATGAAGATGAGCGCGGCAAATACGCAGTATTTT
CASSMKMSAANTQYF
>TRBV19|NA|TRBJ1-4|NA
TGTGCCAGTAAAGGGAATGAAAAACTGTTTTTT
CASKGNEKLFF
>TRBV27|TRBD2|TRBJ2-7|NA
TGTGCCAGCAGTTATAGCGGGAGATACTACGAGCAGTACTTC
CASSYSGRYYEQYF
>TRBV29-1|TRBD1|TRBJ2-7|NA
TGCAGCGTTGAAGGGGGACAGGCCTACGAGCAGTACTTC
CSVEGGQAYEQYF
>TRBV27|NA|TRBJ2-6|NA
TGTGCCAGCAGTTTAGGGGTGACAGGGGCCAACGTCCTGACTTTC
CASSLGVTGANVLTF
>TRBV6-6|NA|TRBJ2-1|NA
TGTGCCAGCAGCCCGGGACTGAGCAATGAGCAGTTCTTC
CASSPGLSNEQFF
>TRBV10-2|NA|TRBJ1-2|NA
TGCGCCAGCAGTGAGGGTTCTTATGCGGGATATGGCTACACCTTC
CASSEGSYAGYGYTF
>TRBV4-1|TRBD2|TRBJ2-5|NA
TGCGCCAGCAGCCCCCCCGGAGCAGCGGGAGGAGAGACCCAGTACTTC
CASSPPGAAGGETQYF
>TRBV7-9|NA|TRBJ2-5|NA
TGTGCCAGCAGCTTAATAGGGGTGGAAGAGACCCAGTACTTC
CASSLIGVEETQYF
>TRBV9|TRBD1|TRBJ2-3|NA
TGTGCCAGCAGCGTAGTGGGGACAGGGGCAGATACGCAGTATTTT
CASSVVGTGADTQYF
>TRBV28|TRBD2|TRBJ2-7|NA
TGTGCCAGCAGTTTATTTAGCGGGAGGGCCCAATACGAGCAGTACTTC
CASSLFSGRAQYEQYF
>TRBV27|NA|TRBJ1-3|NA
TGTGCCAGCAGTTTAGACCCTGCTGGAAACACCATATATTTT
CASSLDPAGNTIYF
>TRBV28|TRBD1|TRBJ1-4|NA
TGTGCCAGCAGTTTATCCCTTGGACAGGGGCCCGTGAATGAAAAACTGTTTTTT
CASSLSLGQGPVNEKLFF
>TRBV7-6|NA|TRBJ2-6|NA
TGTGCCAGCAGCCCCGGGGTCAGGGGCCCTGGGGCCAACGTCCTGACTTTC
CASSPGVRGPGANVLTF
>TRBV5-1|NA|TRBJ1-4|NA
TGCGCCAGCAGCTTGTCATGGCAGGGAAGTGAAAAACTGTTTTTT
CASSLSWQGSEKLFF
>TRBV7-9|NA|TRBJ2-3|NA
TGTGCCAGCAGCTTAGGAGGCGGGATCCGCACAGATACGCAGTATTTT
CASSLGGGIRTDTQYF
>TRBV12-5|NA|TRBJ2-2|NA
TGTGCTAGTGTGGCGTCAGATAACACCGGGGAGCTGTTTTTT
CASVASDNTGELFF
>TRBV7-8|TRBD2|TRBJ2-5|NA
TGTGCCAGCAGCCCCCCGCTAGCGGGAGGCCCAGGGCAAGAGACCCAGTACTTC
CASSPPLAGGPGQETQYF
>TRBV28|TRBD1|TRBJ2-3|NA
TGTGCCAGCAGTTTAGGTCGGACAGGGGGCAAGCATAGCACAGATACGCAGTATTTT
CASSLGRTGGKHSTDTQYF
>TRBV28|TRBD2|TRBJ2-7|NA
TGTGCCAGCAGTTTATCCCTAGCGGGAGGGCCGAGGTCCTACGAGCAGTACTTC
CASSLSLAGGPRSYEQYF
>TRBV11-3|NA|TRBJ2-7|once
TGTGCCAGCAGCTTAGCCGTCGGCCACCCTAAGCCCTACGAGCAGTACTTC
CASSLAVGHPKPYEQYF
>TRBV18|NA|TRBJ1-1|NA
TGTGCCAGCTCACCACCCGGCAGGGGAGAAACTGAAGCTTTCTTT
CASSPPGRGETEAFF
>TRBV21-1|NA|TRBJ2-7|NA
TGTGCCAGCAGCAAAGTCAGGGAGACCTACGAGCAGTACTTC
CASSKVRETYEQYF
>TRBV27|NA|TRBJ1-1|NA
TGTGCCAGCAGTTCCAGGGGTCCCAACACTGAAGCTTTCTTT
CASSSRGPNTEAFF
>TRBV7-7|NA|TRBJ2-5|NA
TGTGCCAGCAGCTTAATCTTAGGGGAAGAGACCCAGTACTTC
CASSLILGEETQYF
>TRBV10-2|NA|TRBJ2-3|NA
TGCGCCAGCAGTGAGTACCAGGCCACGGAGGAGGATACGCAGTATTTT
CASSEYQATEEDTQYF
>TRBV28|NA|TRBJ2-3|NA
TGTGCCAGCACGCGCCGAGGTAGCACAGATACGCAGTATTTT
CASTRRGSTDTQYF
>TRBV2|NA|TRBJ2-5|NA
TGTGCCAGCAGTGATAGACAGAACCAAGAGACCCAGTACTTC
CASSDRQNQETQYF
>TRBV5-1|TRBD1|TRBJ2-2|NA
TGCGCCAGCAGCTCCAGGGGGCTCGGGGAGCTGTTTTTT
CASSSRGLGELFF
>TRBV15|NA|TRBJ1-2|NA
TGTGCCACCAGCAGCCGGGCCAATTCAGACTATGGCTACACCTTC
CATSSRANSDYGYTF
>TRBV15|NA|TRBJ2-3|NA
TGTGCCACCAGCAGAGTACTCCCAGATACGCAGTATTTT
CATSRVLPDTQYF
>TRBV19|NA|TRBJ2-5|NA
TGTGCCAGTAGTCCCCTCCCAACGAGGTTAGAGACCCAGTACTTC
CASSPLPTRLETQYF
>TRBV28|TRBD1|TRBJ2-1|NA
TGTGCCAGCATCTCCTCCGGGACAGGGGGGGCTGAGCAGTTCTTC
CASISSGTGGAEQFF
>TRBV19|TRBD2|TRBJ2-1|NA
TGTGCCAGTAGTCCCTGGGCGTTAGCGGGTAACTACAATGAGCAGTTCTTC
CASSPWALAGNYNEQFF
>TRBV5-5|NA|TRBJ2-7|NA
TGTGCCAGCAGCTTTCGAGGGGGTCTAGGGGACGAGCAGTACTTC
CASSFRGGLGDEQYF
>TRBV7-6|TRBD1|TRBJ2-7|NA
TGTGCCAGCAGCCAGAGCACTGACAGGGGCCCTCCTTACGAGCAGTACTTC
CASSQSTDRGPPYEQYF
>TRBV30|TRBD1|TRBJ2-7|NA
TGTGCCTGGGAACAGGGGACGTCCTACGAGCAGTACTTC
CAWEQGTSYEQYF
>TRBV13|NA|TRBJ2-3|NA
TGTGCCAGCAGCTTAGAGGCAGGTTCAGATACGCAGTATTTT
CASSLEAGSDTQYF
>TRBV9|TRBD1|TRBJ2-2|NA
TGTGCCAGCAGCGCCGACACAGGGGGCTGGACCGGGGAGCTGTTTTTT
CASSADTGGWTGELFF
>TRBV19|TRBD2|TRBJ2-2|once
TGTGCCAGTAGCCCCGGACTAGCGGGAAGTTTGGAGCTGTTTTTT
CASSPGLAGSLELFF
>TRBV29-1|NA|TRBJ1-1|NA
TGCAGCGTTGAGTCTCGGACTGAAGCTTTCTTT
CSVESRTEAFF
>TRBV19|NA|TRBJ1-5|NA
TGTGCCAGTAGTATCGGGATCCGCAATCAGCCCCAGCATTTT
CASSIGIRNQPQHF
>TRBV15|TRBD2|TRBJ2-5|NA
TGTGCCACCAGCAAGGGACTAGCGGGAGGAGAGACCCAGTACTTC
CATSKGLAGGETQYF
>TRBV28|NA|TRBJ2-3|NA
TGTGCCAGCAGTTTATGGAGTGCGGCAGATACGCAGTATTTT
CASSLWSAADTQYF
>TRBV2|TRBD2|TRBJ2-1|NA
TGTGCCAGCAGTGGAAGCCGGGAGGGCCGGTCGAATGAGCAGTTCTTC
CASSGSREGRSNEQFF